A single sample gave rise to the 27 T cell receptor beta chains below, sequenced in a study of response to subunit inactivated influenza vaccine. TCRdb re-analysed the RT-PCR reads in MiXCR, keeping a single row per CDR3 protein. The sample has 860,000 or so distinct CDR3 sequences; about 20% are singletons. The sequences come from PBMCs from blood, collected roughly 5 days after vaccination. All receptors come from a man aged 50-60 years who received an inactivated influenza vaccine.

This clonotype has more than one count but fewer than ten. The rearrangement joins TRBV2 to TRBJ1-4; 9 nucleotides match TRBD1. Germline CDR1 is SNHLY and CDR2 is FYNNEI. With 6 bases clipped from V and 7 bases from J, the junction kept 6 bases outside the gene matches. CDR3 size: 14 residues. CDR3 sequence: CASRTQGAGEKLFF. CDR3 DNA sequence: TGTGCCAGCAGGACACAGGGGGCAGGTGAAAAACTGTTTTTT.

Only a few counts were recorded for this clonotype. V gene TRBV20-1 combines with J gene TRBJ2-7, with 10 bases aligning to TRBD1. Germline assignment: CDR1 DFQATT and CDR2 SNEGSKA (reference sequence). The CDR3 is 13 residues long. V lost 6 bases and J lost 3; bases outside the gene matches: 5. CDR3 protein: CSAKTGGNYEQYF. The CDR3 DNA sequence: TGCAGTGCCAAGACAGGGGGCAACTACGAGCAGTACTTC.

There are a few counts of this clonotype. This sequence joins TRBV27 and TRBJ2-1, with D possibly TRBD2 on 6 matching bases. V dropped 2 bases and J dropped 3 bases, with 8 bases sitting between them. Germline CDR1 and CDR2: MNHEY and SMNVEV (reference sequence). The CDR3 sequence is 14 residues long. In DNA, the CDR3 is TGTGCCAGCAGTTTAATAGCGGACTACAATGAGCAGTTCTTC. This encodes CASSLIADYNEQFF.

This clonotype was counted a few times. This rearrangement joins TRBV7-9 to TRBJ2-3; D not certain. Germline V gene sequence: CDR1 SEHNR, CDR2 FQNEAQ (reference sequence). CDR3 size: 11 residues. The CDR3 here is CVSQKGYTQYF. DNA for the CDR3: TGTGTTTCACAGAAAGGGTATACGCAGTATTTT.

The V and J genes are TRBV7-2 and TRBJ2-2; D tentatively reads TRBD1 or TRBD2 (6 bases each). Germline CDR1 SGHTA, CDR2 FQGNSA. The V gene lost 7 bases and the J gene lost 6 bases, with 15 bases spanning the gap. The CDR3 loop spans 14 amino acids. The CDR3 loop is CASKGGAIAGELFF. CDR3 sequence (DNA): TGTGCCAGCAAGGGGGGCGCTATCGCCGGGGAGCTGTTTTTT.

This rearrangement joins TRBV5-1 to TRBJ2-7; D not resolved. V gave up 2 bases and J gave up 0 bases, with 15 bases separating them. Per germline, CDR1 SGHRS and CDR2 YFSETQ. The CDR3 is made up of 16 amino acids. The CDR3 DNA is TGCGCCAGCAGCTTTTCAGGCGACCATCCCTCCTACGAGCAGTACTTC. The encoded protein is CASSFSGDHPSYEQYF.

The V gene is TRBV12-3 or TRBV12-4, the J gene TRBJ1-1; D is uncertain. The V and J ends lost 3 bases and 1 base respectively, with 9 bases between them. The CDR3 extends over 14 amino acids. The CDR3 spells CASSFEGRNTEAFF. The CDR3 nucleotides read TGTGCCAGCAGTTTTGAGGGCCGGAACACTGAAGCTTTCTTT.

With respect to this clonotype: This may be a read error, as it is one base from a much larger clone. V is TRBV4-1 and J is TRBJ2-3; D remains unclear. Germline V gene data show CDR1 as MGHRA and CDR2 as YSYEKL. The CDR3 contains 13 residues. The germline V and J ends were trimmed by 2 bases and 2 bases, with 5 bases remaining between them. CDR3 sequence (DNA): TGCGCCAGCAGCCAAACTAACACAGATACGCAGTATTTT. Translating it yields CASSQTNTDTQYF.

This clonotype occurred many times. CDR3 amino acids: CSVEARDQRDTQYF. For the CDR3, the DNA is TGCAGCGTTGAAGCCCGGGACCAGAGAGATACGCAGTATTTT. The rearrangement joins TRBV29-1 to TRBJ2-3; D is tentatively TRBD1 or TRBD2 (5 bases each). The germline gives CDR1 SQVTM, CDR2 ANQGSEA. Trimming left V 1 base short and J 5 bases short, with 13 bases between. The CDR3 loop spans 14 amino acids.

The chain has TRBV14 and TRBJ2-1; D possibly matches TRBD1 or TRBD2 (7 bases each). Trimming cost V 1 base and J 7 bases, with 14 bases left between them. This CDR3 region has 15 residues. CDR1 is SGHDN, CDR2 FVKESK, per germline. DNA of the CDR3: TGTGCCAGCAGCCAAGTCAGGGGGGGCTCAAATGAGCAGTTCTTC. This sequence encodes CASSQVRGGSNEQFF.

A few counts support this clonotype. This chain joins TRBV7-6 and TRBJ2-1; no reliable D call. Germline CDR1 is SGHVS and CDR2 is FNYEAQ. The V end was cut by 3 bases, the J end by 0 bases, with 18 bases between. The CDR3 runs to 18 residues. The CDR3 sequence is CASSLGLEVESSYNEQFF. The CDR3 coding sequence is TGTGCCAGCAGCTTGGGCCTAGAGGTTGAAAGCTCCTACAATGAGCAGTTCTTC.

This clonotype has just a few counts. This chain links TRBV10-3 with TRBJ2-1; 9 nucleotides line up with TRBD2. Looked up from germline, CDR1 is ENHRY and CDR2 is SYGVKD. The CDR3 length is 13 residues. With V trimmed by 5 bases and J by 5 bases, 1 base remained unmatched. CDR3 residues: CAISSGRNNEQFF. The CDR3 DNA is TGTGCCATCAGTAGCGGGAGGAACAATGAGCAGTTCTTC.

The V call is TRBV20-1, the J call TRBJ2-1; 9 bases map to TRBD1. The germline CDR1 and CDR2 sequences are DFQATT and SNEGSKA (reference sequence). This CDR3 has 17 amino acids. The V gene end was trimmed by 4 bases and the J gene end by 0 bases; junction bases not matched to a gene: 10. The CDR3 DNA reads TGCAGTGCTAACCGGGACAGGGACTTCCTCTCCTACAATGAGCAGTTCTTC. Translating gives CSANRDRDFLSYNEQFF.

This clonotype was seen only a few times. V usage is TRBV20-1 and J usage is TRBJ2-3, with 9 positions matching TRBD1. This CDR3 spans 15 amino acids. Germline CDR1 DFQATT, CDR2 SNEGSKA (reference sequence). V was clipped by 1 base and J by 3 bases; unmatched bases: 5. CDR3 loop: CSARVWDRVTDTQYF. CDR3 in DNA: TGCAGTGCTAGAGTATGGGACAGGGTAACAGATACGCAGTATTTT.

This clonotype was observed at least ten times. The J gene is TRBJ2-3, the V gene TRBV7-2; no definite D call. The germline V and J ends were trimmed by 1 base and 2 bases, with 10 bases remaining between them. This CDR3 spans 15 amino acids. Germline lookup yields CDR1 SGHTA and CDR2 FQGNSA. CDR3 nucleotides: TGTGCCAGCAGCTTAGATAGGAGAACCACAGATACGCAGTATTTT. Translating gives CASSLDRRTTDTQYF. The full variable domain, its missing parts supplied by reference TRBV7-2 and TRBJ2-3, is GAGVSQSPSNKVTEKGKDVELRCDPISGHTALYWYRQSLGQGLEFLIYFQGNSAPDKSGLPSDRFSAERTGGSVSTLTIQRTQQEDSAVYLCASSLDRRTTDTQYFGPGTRLTVL.

V is TRBV20-1 and J is TRBJ1-4; D is undetermined. V lost 2 bases and J lost 8, with 15 bases in between. Per the germline V gene, CDR1 is DFQATT and CDR2 is SNEGSKA (reference sequence). The CDR3 totals 14 residues. The CDR3 bases are TGCAGTGCTAGAACGACCGGGGTCAGAGAAAAACTGTTTTTT. This gives the protein CSARTTGVREKLFF.

The chain uses TRBV4-1 and TRBJ2-5; 10 nucleotides line up with TRBD1. CDR3 length equals 16 residues. Germline trimming cut 1 base from V and 5 bases from J; bases unmatched to any gene: 7. Per the germline V gene, CDR1 is MGHRA and CDR2 is YSYEKL. The CDR3 bases are TGCGCCAGCAGCCAAGGTTTGGGGACAGGGGTGGAGACCCAGTACTTC. Translation gives CASSQGLGTGVETQYF.

The chain carries TRBV29-1 and TRBJ2-3; D remains unclear. Trimming cost V 1 base and J 6 bases, with 11 bases left between them. The CDR3 has 13 amino acids. Germline lookup yields CDR1 SQVTM and CDR2 ANQGSEA. The CDR3 DNA reads TGCAGCGTTGAAGGGCGAACCTGGGATACGCAGTATTTT. Amino acid sequence: CSVEGRTWDTQYF.

This chain links TRBV9 with TRBJ2-2; D might be TRBD1 or TRBD2, each matching 5 bases. The germline V gene encodes CDR1 SGDLS and CDR2 YYNGEE. This CDR3 is 16 amino acids long. Trimming cost V 0 bases and J 3 bases, with 12 bases left between them. The DNA for the CDR3 is TGTGCCAGCAGCGTAGGAAGTGGGACCCACACCGGGGAGCTGTTTTTT. This codes for CASSVGSGTHTGELFF.

Here the CDR3 reads CASSTPTGDYNEQFF. The CDR3 DNA reads TGTGCCAGCAGCACCCCGACCGGGGATTACAATGAGCAGTTCTTC. The chain combines TRBV7-9 with TRBJ2-1; tentatively, D is TRBD2 (5 bases). Germline V gene sequence: CDR1 SEHNR, CDR2 FQNEAQ (reference sequence). The CDR3 is made up of 15 amino acids. Trimming removed 5 bases at V and 4 bases at J, with 15 bases between.

This clonotype has at least ten counts. The rearrangement uses TRBV10-3 and TRBJ2-1, with D possibly matching TRBD2 (5 bases). Trimming pared 0 bases from V and 5 bases from J, leaving 5 bases between. The CDR3 loop spans 13 amino acids. Germline lookup yields CDR1 ENHRY and CDR2 SYGVKD. This chain's CDR3 is CAISESRDNEQFF. The DNA for the CDR3 is TGTGCCATCAGTGAGTCGAGGGACAATGAGCAGTTCTTC.

This chain links TRBV5-6 with TRBJ2-5, with D possibly called TRBD1 or TRBD2 (5 bases each). The CDR3 is 14 amino acids. The V and J ends lost 4 bases and 5 bases respectively, with 15 bases between them. The germline V gene encodes CDR1 SGHDT and CDR2 YYEEEE. CDR3 amino acids: CASSPLGPSETQYF. The DNA for the CDR3 is TGTGCCAGCAGCCCATTGGGACCATCGGAGACCCAGTACTTC.

The J gene is TRBJ2-1, the V gene TRBV28; D gene ambiguous. Trimming pared 3 bases from V and 9 bases from J, leaving 9 bases between. The germline CDR1 and CDR2 sequences are MDHEN and SYDVKM. This CDR3 has 12 residues. The CDR3 protein is CASSFKKVEQFF. The CDR3 DNA is TGTGCCAGCAGTTTTAAAAAGGTTGAGCAGTTCTTC.

The rearrangement links TRBV5-1 to TRBJ2-6, with D hard to call. This CDR3 is 15 amino acids long. Looked up from germline, CDR1 is SGHRS and CDR2 is YFSETQ. Trimming shortened V by 3 bases and J by 7 bases, and 14 bases separated the two germline ends. The DNA of the CDR3 is TGCGCCAGCAGCTCCCTTCCCCTGGACGCCAACGTCCTGACTTTC. Its translation: CASSSLPLDANVLTF.

This clonotype was seen a few times. The rearrangement links TRBV28 to TRBJ2-3; perhaps TRBD2 as D (6 bases). V shed 4 bases and J shed 3 bases, with 11 bases lying between them. This CDR3 is 14 amino acids long. Germline CDR1 is MDHEN and CDR2 is SYDVKM. CDR3 sequence (DNA): TGTGCCAGCAGTTCCCCCGGGGGAACAGATACGCAGTATTTT. It yields the protein CASSSPGGTDTQYF. Based on the CDR3 plus reference TRBV28 and TRBJ2-3, the full variable domain is DVKVTQSSRYLVKRTGEKVFLECVQDMDHENMFWYRQDPGLGLRLIYFSYDVKMKEKGDIPEGYSVSREKKERFSLILESASTNQTSMYLCASSSPGGTDTQYFGPGTRLTVL.

This clonotype has just a few counts. The chain is built from TRBV7-2 and TRBJ1-5; D gene unclear. V was pared by 0 bases and J by 5 bases, with 8 bases between. Germline V gene lookup returns CDR1 SGHTA and CDR2 FQGNSA. This CDR3 spans 14 amino acids. CDR3 region: CASSLASTDQPQHF. The CDR3 nucleotides read TGTGCCAGCAGCTTAGCCAGTACGGATCAGCCCCAGCATTTT.

This clonotype appeared a few times. This chain uses TRBV5-1 with TRBJ2-3, with 10 bases identical to TRBD2. J was trimmed by 3 bases and V by 5 bases; bases with no gene match: 9. CDR1 and CDR2 from the germline V gene are SGHRS and YFSETQ. CDR3 length: 16 residues. The CDR3 DNA reads TGCGCCAGCAGTACTAGCGGGAAAACGGGGACAGATACGCAGTATTTT. This codes for CASSTSGKTGTDTQYF.